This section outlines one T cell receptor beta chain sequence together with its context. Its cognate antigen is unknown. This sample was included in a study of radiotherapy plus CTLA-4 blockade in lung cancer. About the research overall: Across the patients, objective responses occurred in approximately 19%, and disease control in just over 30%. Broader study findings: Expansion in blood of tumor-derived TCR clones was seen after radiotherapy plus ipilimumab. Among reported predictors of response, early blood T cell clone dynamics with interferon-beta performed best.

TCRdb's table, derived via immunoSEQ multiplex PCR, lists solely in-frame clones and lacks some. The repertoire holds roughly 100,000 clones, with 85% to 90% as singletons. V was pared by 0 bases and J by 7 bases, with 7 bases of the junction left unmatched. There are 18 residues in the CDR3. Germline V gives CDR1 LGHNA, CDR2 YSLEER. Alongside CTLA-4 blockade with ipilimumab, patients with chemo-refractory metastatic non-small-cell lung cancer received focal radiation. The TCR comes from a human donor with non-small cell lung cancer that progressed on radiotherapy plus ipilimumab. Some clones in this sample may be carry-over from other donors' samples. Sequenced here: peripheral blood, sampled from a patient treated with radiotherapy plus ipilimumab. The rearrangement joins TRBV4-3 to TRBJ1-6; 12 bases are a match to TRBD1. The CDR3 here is CASSQDWGQGAENSPLHF. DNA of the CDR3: TGCGCCAGCAGCCAAGATTGGGGACAGGGGGCTGAAAATTCACCCCTCCACTTT.